The 5 T cell receptor beta chains presented below share a single source sample, sequenced in a study of blood T cell repertoires in COVID-19. Sequencing was performed with immunoSEQ multiplex PCR; in TCRdb, only in-frame clones are kept and a portion is missing. This table has about 230,000 clones, more than 80% appearing once. The sequenced sample was peripheral blood. The receptors here all came from a man aged 25-45 years with COVID-19, enrolled during active disease.

The rearrangement uses TRBV9 and TRBJ2-5; TRBD2 aligns across 14 bases. The CDR3 contains 17 residues. Germline-derived CDR1 and CDR2 are SGDLS and YYNGEE. The ends lost 3 bases at V and 1 base at J; junction bases unmatched: 5. DNA for the CDR3: TGTGCCAGCAGCGCCGGGACTAGCGGGGGAACCCAAGAGACCCAGTACTTC. This sequence encodes CASSAGTSGGTQETQYF.

V usage is TRBV18 and J usage is TRBJ2-3, with D perhaps TRBD2 (6 bases). The CDR3 is 16 amino acids. Trimming left V 1 base short and J 3 bases short, with 14 bases between. Germline CDR1 and CDR2: KGHSH and LQKENI. This chain's CDR3 is CASSPRNGRRTDTQYF. The CDR3 DNA reads TGTGCCAGCTCACCACGGAACGGGAGAAGGACAGATACGCAGTATTTT.

The gene calls are TRBV2 and TRBJ2-7, with TRBD1 matching 7 bases. The CDR3 totals 13 residues. V lost 6 bases and J lost 1; bases outside the gene matches: 3. The germline gives CDR1 SNHLY, CDR2 FYNNEI. CDR3 protein: CASRQGFSYEQYF. DNA of the CDR3: TGTGCCAGCAGACAGGGGTTTTCCTACGAGCAGTACTTC.

The chain combines TRBV28 with TRBJ2-7, with D possibly matching TRBD1 (6 bases). CDR1 is MDHEN, CDR2 SYDVKM, per germline. CDR3 length: 14 amino acids. The ends were cut back, 7 bases at V and 1 base at J, with 14 bases in the middle. The CDR3 nucleotides read TGTGCCAGCACTAGGGCAGGGGAATCCTACGAGCAGTACTTC. Translation gives CASTRAGESYEQYF. Full variable domain (outside the CDR3, taken from reference TRBV28 and TRBJ2-7): DVKVTQSSRYLVKRTGEKVFLECVQDMDHENMFWYRQDPGLGLRLIYFSYDVKMKEKGDIPEGYSVSREKKERFSLILESASTNQTSMYLCASTRAGESYEQYFGPGTRLTVT.

This chain uses TRBV2 with TRBJ2-2, with D possibly matching TRBD1 (5 bases). Per the germline V gene, CDR1 is SNHLY and CDR2 is FYNNEI. V lost 0 bases to trimming and J lost 1 base, with 15 bases between them. The CDR3 sequence is 18 residues long. CDR3 amino acids: CASSEAVYSTGNTGELFF. As DNA, the CDR3 is TGTGCCAGCAGTGAAGCGGTATATTCAACAGGGAACACCGGGGAGCTGTTTTTT.